These 19 T cell receptor beta chains were sequenced from one sample in a study of CD8 T cells in Susac syndrome. Random hexamers were used to reverse transcribe the RNA input (roughly 0.5 to 1 ug). MiXCR, applied by TCRdb to the immunoSEQ multiplex PCR reads, yields one record per CDR3 protein. Of around 280,000 distinct CDR3 sequences in the sample, about 92% are singletons; the top ten hold 0.065%. Sample: CD4+ T cells from PBMCs. The receptors here all came from a human donor with multiple sclerosis.

This chain joins TRBV5-6 and TRBJ2-2; 9 nucleotides line up with TRBD1. The trim removed 5 bases at V and 1 base at J, leaving 3 bases unmatched. The germline V gene has CDR1 SGHDT and CDR2 YYEEEE. CDR3 length: 15 residues. CDR3 sequence reads: CASRRTGVNTGELFF. The CDR3 DNA sequence: TGTGCCAGCAGACGGACAGGGGTGAACACCGGGGAGCTGTTTTTT.

This clonotype was found once. The chain carries TRBV5-8 and TRBJ1-3; unclear D gene. Trimming stripped 1 base from V and 4 bases from J, with 3 bases between. This CDR3 spans 12 amino acids. The germline CDR1 and CDR2 sequences are SGHTS and YDEGEE. CDR3 loop: CASSLWGNTIYF. CDR3 nucleotides: TGTGCCAGCAGCTTGTGGGGAAACACCATATATTTT. Looking up the rest from reference TRBV5-8 and TRBJ1-3 gives the full variable domain: EAGVTQSPTHLIKTRGQQATLRCSPISGHTSVYWYQQALGLGLQFLLWYDEGEERNRGNFPPRFSGRQFPNYSSELNVNALELEDSALYLCASSLWGNTIYFGEGSWLTVV.

The chain recombines TRBV5-6 with TRBJ1-5; unclear D gene. The V end was cut by 4 bases, the J end by 1 base, with 15 bases between. In germline, CDR1 is SGHDT, CDR2 YYEEEE. The CDR3 contains 16 residues. CDR3 coding DNA: TGTGCCAGCAGCCCGGGTGGCAGCCTGAGCAATCAGCCCCAGCATTTT. This translates into CASSPGGSLSNQPQHF.

The chain links TRBV4-1 to TRBJ2-7, with TRBD1 identical over 7 bases. Germline V lookup: CDR1 MGHRA, CDR2 YSYEKL. Unmatched junction bases numbered 17, after V lost 4 bases and J lost 5 bases. The CDR3 spans 17 residues. The CDR3 bases are TGCGCCAGCAGCCCATTAGGACAGGTTTGGGGGTTCAACGAGCAGTACTTC. This sequence encodes CASSPLGQVWGFNEQYF.

The J gene is TRBJ1-1, the V gene TRBV19; no definite D call. CDR3 length: 13 residues. The germline V gene has CDR1 LNHDA and CDR2 SQIVND (reference sequence). Trimming removed 7 bases at V and 11 bases at J, with 20 bases between. The CDR3 DNA is TGTGCCAGTAACCCCAATGCTGGATCTGGTGCTTTCTTT. It translates to CASNPNAGSGAFF.

CDR3 loop: CSARDRDLPRSYEQYF. CDR3 nucleotide sequence: TGCAGTGCTAGAGATAGGGACCTGCCGCGGTCCTACGAGCAGTACTTC. V and J are TRBV20-1 and TRBJ2-7, with D possibly being TRBD1 or TRBD2 (5 bases each). The CDR3 length is 16 residues. In germline, CDR1 is DFQATT, CDR2 SNEGSKA (reference sequence). Trimming removed 0 bases at V and 1 base at J, with 16 bases between.

The chain employs TRBV11-2 and TRBJ2-3, with 7 positions matching TRBD1. V trimming: 0 bases; J trimming: 4 bases; junction bases outside the gene matches: 4. The germline CDR1 and CDR2 sequences are SGHAT and FQNNGV. The CDR3 spans 15 residues. Written as DNA, the CDR3 is TGTGCCAGCAGCTTAGATTCGACAGGGTCAGATACGCAGTATTTT. This encodes CASSLDSTGSDTQYF.

This clonotype has just one count. The chain combines TRBV2 with TRBJ1-6; TRBD1 is a possible D gene (6 bases). The CDR3 is made up of 16 amino acids. Germline CDR1 is SNHLY and CDR2 is FYNNEI. Trimming pared 3 bases from V and 10 bases from J, leaving 19 bases between. CDR3 loop: CASSDVTGARASPLHF. The CDR3 DNA reads as TGTGCCAGCAGTGATGTCACGGGGGCGCGTGCCTCACCCCTCCACTTT.

The J gene is TRBJ2-1, the V gene TRBV29-1; the D is unclear. V was trimmed by 1 base and J by 0 bases, leaving 7 bases between them. This CDR3 is 14 amino acids long. Germline loops: CDR1 SQVTM, CDR2 ANQGSEA. The CDR3 nucleotides read TGCAGCGTTGAAGCTGTGAGCTCCTACAATGAGCAGTTCTTC. It encodes CSVEAVSSYNEQFF.

The count of this clonotype is one. This chain links TRBV29-1 with TRBJ1-2; no clear D. Trimming shortened V by 6 bases and J by 4 bases, and 15 bases separated the two germline ends. This CDR3 is built from 13 residues. Germline-derived CDR1 and CDR2 are SQVTM and ANQGSEA. CDR3 region: CSVTGGLGYGYTF. DNA for the CDR3: TGCAGCGTGACCGGTGGCCTGGGCTATGGCTACACCTTC.

The chain carries TRBV19 and TRBJ2-1; 9 bases fit TRBD2. Germline V gene data show CDR1 as LNHDA and CDR2 as SQIVND (reference sequence). The trim removed 10 bases at V and 1 base at J, leaving 8 bases unmatched. The CDR3 contains 15 residues. The chain's CDR3 is CATYSGSTSYNEQFF. DNA of the CDR3: TGTGCCACTTATAGCGGGAGTACTTCCTACAATGAGCAGTTCTTC.

The CDR3 bases are TGTGCCAGCAGCTCCCAGGGACTAGCGGGAGGGGATACGCAGTATTTT. Amino acid sequence: CASSSQGLAGGDTQYF. This rearrangement joins TRBV7-3 to TRBJ2-3, with 16 bases lining up with TRBD2. Per germline, CDR1 SGHTA and CDR2 FQGTGA. V trimming: 4 bases; J trimming: 6 bases; junction bases outside the gene matches: 4. This CDR3 has 16 amino acids.

This clonotype was picked up one time. The V gene is TRBV5-1, the J gene TRBJ2-3; 11 nucleotides agree with TRBD2. The CDR3 runs to 17 residues. The V segment lost 4 bases and the J segment 2 bases; nucleotides outside the gene matches: 9. CDR1 is SGHRS and CDR2 is YFSETQ in the germline V gene. The CDR3 loop is CASSPSSGGRNTDTQYF. The CDR3, as DNA: TGCGCCAGCAGCCCATCTAGCGGGGGGCGCAACACAGATACGCAGTATTTT.

This sequence joins TRBV25-1 and TRBJ2-1; D tentatively fits TRBD1 or TRBD2 (6 bases each). V dropped 5 bases and J dropped 6 bases, with 14 bases sitting between them. The CDR3 spans 14 residues. The V gene's germline CDR1 is MGHDK and CDR2 SYGVNS. Written as DNA, the CDR3 is TGTGCCAGCAGTTTTCCTGGAGGGGGCAATGAGCAGTTCTTC. It translates to CASSFPGGGNEQFF.

The gene calls are TRBV20-1 and TRBJ1-6; D is perhaps TRBD1 (5 bases). The CDR3 totals 15 residues. Looked up from germline, CDR1 is DFQATT and CDR2 is SNEGSKA (reference sequence). V was pared by 4 bases and J by 2 bases, with 12 bases between. In DNA form, the CDR3 reads TGCAGTGCTACTCCCAGGGTCGCCTATAATTCACCCCTCCACTTT. Its protein is CSATPRVAYNSPLHF.

The V and J genes are TRBV6-6 and TRBJ2-1, with a possible D match to TRBD2 (6 bases). Germline CDR1 and CDR2: MNHNY and SVGAGI (reference sequence). The CDR3 runs to 15 residues. V lost 8 bases and J 0 bases, leaving 14 bases between the germline ends. As DNA, the CDR3 is TGTGCCAGCTCCAATGCGGGGAGCTCCTACAATGAGCAGTTCTTC. It translates to CASSNAGSSYNEQFF.

This clonotype was picked up one time. The V gene is TRBV4-2, the J gene TRBJ2-2; 11 bases are shared with TRBD1. Losses at the gene ends were 1 base for V and 7 bases for J; bases not matched to a gene: 5. This CDR3 is built from 16 residues. Germline-derived CDR1 and CDR2 are LGHNA and YNFKEQ. DNA for the CDR3: TGTGCCAGCAGCCAAGGGACAGGGGGCCGCGACGGGGAGCTGTTTTTT. Translating gives CASSQGTGGRDGELFF.

The chain links TRBV5-1 to TRBJ1-1, with 8 bases matching TRBD1. The CDR3 is 15 residues long. Trimming removed 7 bases from V and 1 base from J; junction bases left unmatched: 9. Per germline, CDR1 SGHRS and CDR2 YFSETQ. CDR3 in amino acids: CASAWDRPENTEAFF. The DNA for the CDR3 is TGCGCCAGCGCATGGGACAGGCCAGAGAACACTGAAGCTTTCTTT.

The chain combines TRBV7-2 with TRBJ2-7; D unresolved. V lost 1 base, J lost 0 bases, and 10 bases lay in between. Germline values: CDR1 SGHTA, CDR2 FQGNSA. The CDR3 is 15 residues long. CDR3 region: CASSLERVVSYEQYF. The CDR3 DNA reads TGTGCCAGCAGCTTAGAACGGGTAGTCTCCTACGAGCAGTACTTC.